Listed below are T cell receptor beta chains from one sample, sequenced in a study of human T cells and chemical hapten exposure. TCRdb re-derived calls from the RACE reads in MiXCR, one entry per CDR3 protein. The sample lists about 50,000 distinct CDR3 sequences, around a tenth seen once, with 9.5% to 10% in the top ten. This sample comprised whole blood, obtained in connection with sensitization to the hapten diphenylcyclopropenone (DPC). The receptors here all came from a woman aged 25 to 39 with alopecia areata. Some clones in this sample may be carry-over from other donors' samples. Both conserved end residues are trimmed from each CDR3.

v_call	j_call	cdr3_aa
TRBV6-2/TRBV6-3	TRBJ2-7	ASSYSRCGYEQY
TRBV13	TRBJ1-2	ASSLQLGQGVGYGYT
TRBV27	TRBJ2-1	ASSPGFYNEQF
TRBV18	TRBJ2-1	ASSPVGTQYNEQF
TRBV5-6	TRBJ2-3	ASSPGGLAGMSSTDTQY
TRBV5-1	TRBJ2-5	ASSFGDSQETQY
TRBV6-5	TRBJ1-6	ASSPDRGWAPLH
TRBV28	TRBJ1-5	ASTPLACQPQH
TRBV29-1	TRBJ2-7	SVALKYEQY
TRBV7-2	TRBJ1-4	ASSLAGLEKLF
TRBV7-3	TRBJ1-1	VSSLTGGAPEAF
TRBV4-3	TRBJ1-6	ASSQDIPGRNSPLH
TRBV14	TRBJ1-6	ASSQRRDSPLH
TRBV3-1	TRBJ2-6	ASSQGAFRVRSGANVLT
TRBV7-9	TRBJ2-3	ASSRLARADTQY
TRBV28	TRBJ2-3	ASSSPPLGPRADTQY
TRBV6-5	TRBJ1-5	ASRALGQPQH
TRBV20-1	TRBJ2-7	SAPPGQGAYEQY
TRBV30	TRBJ2-1	AWNSYQYNEQF
TRBV20-1	TRBJ1-1	SARIQTGNTEAF